This record covers a single T cell receptor beta chain. V trimming: 3 bases; J trimming: 3 bases; junction bases outside the gene matches: 2. Germline V lookup: CDR1 MGHDK, CDR2 SYGVNS. The CDR3 extends over 14 amino acids. Original methodology: How many nucleated cells were present was estimated from reference gene primer amplification. Repertoires were generated with immunoSEQ multiplex PCR, while TCRdb's copy carries only in-frame clones and drops some. That table gives V, J and clone size, and the DNA gave D and trimming. The table has 85,000 to 130,000 clones, roughly nine tenths seen once; the top ten hold approximately 5%. These data come from a study of blood T cell repertoires in COVID-19. Study-level information: The study drew acute and convalescent COVID-19 samples from the United States, Italy and Spain. T cells, B-cell-depleted T cells, or PBMCs provided the cDNA or gDNA that served as material.

The V and J genes are TRBV25-1 and TRBJ1-5; 7 positions match TRBD1. The sequence was collected from a human donor in a cohort sampled during active COVID-19. The specimen was peripheral blood. The CDR3 DNA reads as TGTGCCAGCAGTGAGACAGGGACCAATCAGCCCCAGCATTTT. It yields the protein CASSETGTNQPQHF.